This T cell receptor beta chain was retrieved from a study of cytotoxic CD8 clonotypes in ibrutinib-treated CLL. Across the whole study: Across the patients, about a dozen were relapsed/refractory, roughly 14 treatment-naive and 17 to 18 IGHV unmutated. Samples had a mean of around 250,000 productive templates and around 89,000 productive rearrangements.

Target depth was 1 in 200,000 to 1 in 1 million T cells, about 10x per clonotype. TCRdb's copy holds only in-frame clones and misses some; the assay was immunoSEQ multiplex PCR. This sample has hundreds of thousands of clones, with roughly three quarters found just once. The source is a human donor with chronic lymphocytic leukemia. Material: PBMCs, obtained after 12 months of ibrutinib treatment.

The DNA for the CDR3 is TGTGCCAGCAGTTTACCCCAGAGGAGCGGCTACACCTTC. It specifies CASSLPQRSGYTF. The V gene is TRBV28, the J gene TRBJ1-2; D gene ambiguous. Germline V gene data show CDR1 as MDHEN and CDR2 as SYDVKM. The CDR3 runs 13 residues. Trimming took off 2 bases at V and 8 bases at J, with 12 bases between the two ends.